These T cell receptor beta chains were read from a single sample in a study of cytomegalovirus exposure and HLA in healthy donors. Assay used: immunoSEQ multiplex PCR; TCRdb lists only in-frame clones, some missing. The sample carries fewer than 200,000 clones, approximately 83% recorded once. The sequenced material came from PBMCs. These receptors originate from a woman aged 18-29 years in good health and CMV-seropositive. The CDR3 runs from the conserved cysteine through the conserved F or W. Each record gives: clone size, J gene, V gene, D gene, CDR3 DNA, CDR3 protein. D genes are given only for firm matches. Clone size is stated in some rows and not others, as once, few, many or a class when expanded.

-	TRBJ1-5	TRBV11-2	-	TGTGCCAGCAGCCGGACAGTAAATCAGCCCCAGCATTTT	CASSRTVNQPQHF
-	TRBJ2-3	TRBV2	TRBD1	TGTGCCACGGGACAGGGGGCTTCTGGAGATACGCAGTATTTT	CATGQGASGDTQYF
few	TRBJ1-1	TRBV6-1	TRBD1	TGTGCCAGCAGTGCGACAGGGTTAGGGACTGAAGCTTTCTTT	CASSATGLGTEAFF
-	TRBJ2-1	TRBV11-2	TRBD2	TGTGCCAGCAGCCCGAAGACTAGCGGCAATTACAATGAGCAGTTCTTC	CASSPKTSGNYNEQFF
few	TRBJ1-2	TRBV15	-	TGTGCCACCAGCAGAGATGGGGCGGGATATGGCTACACCTTC	CATSRDGAGYGYTF
-	TRBJ1-2	TRBV4-1	-	TGCGCCAGCAGCCACGGTTACAGTCTAAACTATGGCTACACCTTC	CASSHGYSLNYGYTF
-	TRBJ2-3	TRBV6-5	TRBD2	TGTGCCAGCAGTTCAAGAGCGGGGCCAGTCAGGCATACGCAGTATTTT	CASSSRAGPVRHTQYF
-	TRBJ2-5	TRBV11-2	-	TGTGCCAGCAGCTTAGGTAGCGTAGAGACCCAGTACTTC	CASSLGSVETQYF
-	TRBJ2-5	TRBV5-1	TRBD2	TGCGCCAGCAGCGCCCGCACGATCGGGGGGGCGGAAAAGACCCAGTACTTC	CASSARTIGGAEKTQYF
-	TRBJ2-2	TRBV5-6	-	TGTGCCAGCAGCTTGAGTGGTAGCTCCGGGGAGCTGTTTTTT	CASSLSGSSGELFF
-	TRBJ2-7	TRBV7-9	-	TGTGCCAGCAGCTTAGAGAGTCGCGAGCAGTACTTC	CASSLESREQYF
-	TRBJ1-6	TRBV10-3	-	TGTGCCATCAGTGAACAGGGAGCTGGTTCACCCCTCCACTTT	CAISEQGAGSPLHF
-	TRBJ2-3	TRBV13	-	TGTGCCAGCAGCCCTCGGTCCGGCACAGATACGCAGTATTTT	CASSPRSGTDTQYF